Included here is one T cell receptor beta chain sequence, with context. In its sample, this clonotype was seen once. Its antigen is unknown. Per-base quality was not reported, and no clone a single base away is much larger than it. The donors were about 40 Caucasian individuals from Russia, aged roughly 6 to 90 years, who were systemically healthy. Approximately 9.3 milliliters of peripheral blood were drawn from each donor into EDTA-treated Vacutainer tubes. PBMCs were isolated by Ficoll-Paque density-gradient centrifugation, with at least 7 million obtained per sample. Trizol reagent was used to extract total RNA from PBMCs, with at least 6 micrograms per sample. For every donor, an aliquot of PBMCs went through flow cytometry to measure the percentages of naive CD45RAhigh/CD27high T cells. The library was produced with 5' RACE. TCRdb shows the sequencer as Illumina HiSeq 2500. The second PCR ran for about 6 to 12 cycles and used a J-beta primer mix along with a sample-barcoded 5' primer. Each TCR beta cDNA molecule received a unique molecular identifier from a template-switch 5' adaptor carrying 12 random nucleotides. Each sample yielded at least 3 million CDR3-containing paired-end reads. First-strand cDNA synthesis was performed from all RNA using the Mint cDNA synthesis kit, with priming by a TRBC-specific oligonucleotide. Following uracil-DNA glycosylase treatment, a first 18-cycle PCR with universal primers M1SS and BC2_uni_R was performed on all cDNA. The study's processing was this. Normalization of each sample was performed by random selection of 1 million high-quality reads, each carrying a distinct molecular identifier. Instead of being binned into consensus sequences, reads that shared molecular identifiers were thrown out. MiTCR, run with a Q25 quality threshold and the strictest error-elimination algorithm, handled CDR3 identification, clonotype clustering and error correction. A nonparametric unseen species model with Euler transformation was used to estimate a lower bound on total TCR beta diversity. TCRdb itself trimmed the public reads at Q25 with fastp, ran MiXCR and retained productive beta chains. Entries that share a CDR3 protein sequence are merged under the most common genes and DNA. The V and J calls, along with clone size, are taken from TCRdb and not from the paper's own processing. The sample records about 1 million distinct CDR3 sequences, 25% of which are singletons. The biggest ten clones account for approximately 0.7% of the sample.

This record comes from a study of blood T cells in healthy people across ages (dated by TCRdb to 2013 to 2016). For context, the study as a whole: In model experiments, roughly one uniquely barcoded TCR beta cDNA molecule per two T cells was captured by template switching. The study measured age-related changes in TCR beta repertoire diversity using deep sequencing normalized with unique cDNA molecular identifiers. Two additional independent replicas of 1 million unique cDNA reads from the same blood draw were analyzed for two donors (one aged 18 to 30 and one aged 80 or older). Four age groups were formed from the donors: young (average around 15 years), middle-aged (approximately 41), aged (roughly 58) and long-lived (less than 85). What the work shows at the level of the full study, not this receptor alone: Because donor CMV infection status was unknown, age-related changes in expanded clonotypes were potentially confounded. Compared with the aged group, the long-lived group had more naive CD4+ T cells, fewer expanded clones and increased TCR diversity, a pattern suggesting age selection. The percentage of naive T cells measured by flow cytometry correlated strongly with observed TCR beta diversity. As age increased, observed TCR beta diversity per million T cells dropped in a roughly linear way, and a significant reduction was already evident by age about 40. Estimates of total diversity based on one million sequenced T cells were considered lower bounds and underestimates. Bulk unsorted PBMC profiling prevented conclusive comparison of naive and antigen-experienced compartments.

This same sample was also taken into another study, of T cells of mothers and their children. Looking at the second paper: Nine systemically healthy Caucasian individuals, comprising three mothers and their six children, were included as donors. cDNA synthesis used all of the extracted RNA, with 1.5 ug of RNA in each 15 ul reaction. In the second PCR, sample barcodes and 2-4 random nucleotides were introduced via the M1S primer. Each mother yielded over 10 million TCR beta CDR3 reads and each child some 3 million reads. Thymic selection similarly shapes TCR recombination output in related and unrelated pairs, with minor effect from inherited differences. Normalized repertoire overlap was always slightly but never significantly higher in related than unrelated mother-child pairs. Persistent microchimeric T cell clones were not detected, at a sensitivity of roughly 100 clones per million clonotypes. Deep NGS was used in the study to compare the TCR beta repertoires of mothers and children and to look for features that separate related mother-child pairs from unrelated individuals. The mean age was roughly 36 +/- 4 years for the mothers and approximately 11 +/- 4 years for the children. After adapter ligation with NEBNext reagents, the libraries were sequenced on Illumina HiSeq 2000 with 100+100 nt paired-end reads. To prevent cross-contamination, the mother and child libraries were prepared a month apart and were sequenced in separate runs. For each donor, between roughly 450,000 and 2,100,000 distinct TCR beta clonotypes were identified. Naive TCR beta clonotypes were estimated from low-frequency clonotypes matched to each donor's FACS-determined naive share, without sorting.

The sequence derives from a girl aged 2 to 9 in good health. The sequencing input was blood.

The sequenced DNA: TGTGCCAGCAGTCCCCACTTTACGGGGGGCATGAACATTCAGTACTTC. It translates as CASSPHFTGGMNIQYF. The chain joins TRBV28 to TRBJ2-4; TRBD2 is a weak D gene call, 7 bases matching. CDR1 MDHEN and CDR2 SYDVKM are derived from the germline V gene. V sheds 5 bases and J sheds 7 bases, leaving 21 bases between their ends. Spanning cysteine to phenylalanine, the CDR3 consists of 16 amino acids. This entry keeps only the CDR3 DNA: 48 bases, framed from base 1.